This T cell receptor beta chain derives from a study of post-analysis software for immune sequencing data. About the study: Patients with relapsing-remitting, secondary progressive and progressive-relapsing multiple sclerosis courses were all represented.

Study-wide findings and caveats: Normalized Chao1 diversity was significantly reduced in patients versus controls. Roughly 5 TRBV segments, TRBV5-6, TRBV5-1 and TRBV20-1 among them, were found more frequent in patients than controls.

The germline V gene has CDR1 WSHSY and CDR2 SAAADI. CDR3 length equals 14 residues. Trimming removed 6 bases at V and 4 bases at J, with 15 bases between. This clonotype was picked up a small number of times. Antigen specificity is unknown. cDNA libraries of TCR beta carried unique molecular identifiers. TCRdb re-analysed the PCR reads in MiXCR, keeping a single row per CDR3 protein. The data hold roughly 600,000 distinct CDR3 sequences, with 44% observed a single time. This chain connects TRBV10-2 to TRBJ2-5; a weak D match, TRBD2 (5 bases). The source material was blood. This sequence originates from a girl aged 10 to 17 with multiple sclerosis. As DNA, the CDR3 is TGCGCCAGCAGAACGGGGAAGTCCCGAGAGACCCAGTACTTC. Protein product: CASRTGKSRETQYF.